This entry concerns a single TCR beta chain. Its matching antigen is unknown. The data belong to a study of T cell responses to AZD1222 COVID-19 vaccine. Regarding the study as a whole: Regions 160-218 and 743-854 dominated among vaccine-associated CD4 TCRs spanning spike. Nearly half of spike-specific TCRs reportedly target unmutated variant regions.

The CDR3 loop spans 14 amino acids. The germline gives CDR1 SGHNT, CDR2 YYREEE (reference sequence). Between the trimmed V and J ends, which lost 4 bases and 5 bases, there was a span of 14 bases. Method: immunoSEQ multiplex PCR; TCRdb's copy keeps in-frame clones and lacks some. Of about 160,000 clones listed, 92% are singletons. This TCR derives from an adult who received the AZD1222 COVID-19 vaccine. V is TRBV5-4 and J is TRBJ2-3; TRBD2 might be the D (5 bases). The sequencing here drew on peripheral blood, taken 28 days after the second AZD1222 dose. The CDR3 bases are TGTGCCAGCAGCCTCGGACTCCGCGGAGATACGCAGTATTTT. It translates to CASSLGLRGDTQYF.